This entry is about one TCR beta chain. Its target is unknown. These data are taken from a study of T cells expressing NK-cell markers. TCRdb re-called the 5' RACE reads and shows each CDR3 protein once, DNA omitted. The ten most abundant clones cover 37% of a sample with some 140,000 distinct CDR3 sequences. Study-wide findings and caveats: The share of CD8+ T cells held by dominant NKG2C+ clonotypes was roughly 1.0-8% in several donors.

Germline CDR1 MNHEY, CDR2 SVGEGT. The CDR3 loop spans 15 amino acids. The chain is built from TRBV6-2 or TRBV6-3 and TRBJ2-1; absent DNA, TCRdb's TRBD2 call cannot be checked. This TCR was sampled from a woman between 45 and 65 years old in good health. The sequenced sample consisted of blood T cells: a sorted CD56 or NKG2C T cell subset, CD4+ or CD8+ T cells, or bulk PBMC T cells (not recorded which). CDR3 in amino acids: CASSYTGSIGGEQFF.